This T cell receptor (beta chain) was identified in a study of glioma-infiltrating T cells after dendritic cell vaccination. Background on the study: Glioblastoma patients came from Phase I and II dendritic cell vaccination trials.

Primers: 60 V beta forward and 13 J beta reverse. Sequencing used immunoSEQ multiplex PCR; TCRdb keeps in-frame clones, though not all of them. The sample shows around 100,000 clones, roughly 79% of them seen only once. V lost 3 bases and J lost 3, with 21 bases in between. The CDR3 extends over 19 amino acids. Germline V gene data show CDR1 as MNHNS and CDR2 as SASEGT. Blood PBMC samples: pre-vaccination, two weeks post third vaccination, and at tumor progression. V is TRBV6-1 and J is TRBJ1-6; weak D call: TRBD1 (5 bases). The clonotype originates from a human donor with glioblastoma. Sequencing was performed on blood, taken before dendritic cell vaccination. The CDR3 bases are TGTGCCAGCAGTGAGGGAGGGGCCGAAACCTATGACTATAATTCACCCCTCCACTTT. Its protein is CASSEGGAETYDYNSPLHF.